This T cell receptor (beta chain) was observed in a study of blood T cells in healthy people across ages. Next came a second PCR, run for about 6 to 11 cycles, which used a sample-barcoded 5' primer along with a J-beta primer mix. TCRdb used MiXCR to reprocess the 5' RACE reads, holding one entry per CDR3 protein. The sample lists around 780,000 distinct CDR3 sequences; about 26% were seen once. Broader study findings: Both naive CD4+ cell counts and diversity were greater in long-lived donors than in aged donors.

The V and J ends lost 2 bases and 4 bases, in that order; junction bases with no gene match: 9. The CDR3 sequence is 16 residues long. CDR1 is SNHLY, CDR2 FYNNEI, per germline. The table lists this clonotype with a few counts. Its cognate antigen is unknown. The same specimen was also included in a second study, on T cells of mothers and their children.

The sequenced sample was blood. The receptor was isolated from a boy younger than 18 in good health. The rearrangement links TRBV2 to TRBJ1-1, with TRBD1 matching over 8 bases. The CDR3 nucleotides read TGTGCCAGCAGTGAATGGTCAGGGGGCAAGGGCACTGAAGCTTTCTTT. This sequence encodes CASSEWSGGKGTEAFF.